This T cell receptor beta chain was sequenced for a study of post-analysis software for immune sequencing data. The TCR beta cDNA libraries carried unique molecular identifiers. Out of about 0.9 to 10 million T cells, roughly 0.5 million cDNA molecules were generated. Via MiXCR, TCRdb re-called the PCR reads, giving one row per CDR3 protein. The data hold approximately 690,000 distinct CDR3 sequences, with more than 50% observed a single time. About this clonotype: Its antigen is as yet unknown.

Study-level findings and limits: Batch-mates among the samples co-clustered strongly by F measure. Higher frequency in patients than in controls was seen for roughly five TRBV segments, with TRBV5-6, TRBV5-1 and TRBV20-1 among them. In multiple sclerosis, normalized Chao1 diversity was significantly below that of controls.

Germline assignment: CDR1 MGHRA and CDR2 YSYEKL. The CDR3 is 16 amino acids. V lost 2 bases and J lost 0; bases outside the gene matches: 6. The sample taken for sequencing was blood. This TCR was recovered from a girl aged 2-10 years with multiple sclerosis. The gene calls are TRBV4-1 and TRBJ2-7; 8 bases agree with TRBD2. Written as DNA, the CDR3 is TGCGCCAGCAGCCAATATCAGCGGGGGAGCTCCTACGAGCAGTACTTC. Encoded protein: CASSQYQRGSSYEQYF.